This T cell receptor (beta chain) appears in the sequencing data of a study of T cells after yellow fever vaccination. The CDR3 runs 13 residues. V shed 7 bases and J 5 bases; nucleotides not matched to a gene: 6. Germline V gene data show CDR1 as WSHSY and CDR2 as SAAADI. Overall study results and limits: In post-booster samples, most primary-vaccination clones reappeared (approximately 95% CD4, 70% to 90% CD8).

This clonotype was picked up many times. What it binds is not known. MiXCR, applied by TCRdb to the 5' RACE reads, yields one record per CDR3 protein. This sample has 50,000 or so distinct CDR3 sequences, with roughly 7.5% found just once. The source was CD8+ T cells sorted from PBMCs, collected roughly 14 days after the first yellow fever vaccination. The receptor's source is a man younger than 30 who received the YFV17D yellow fever vaccine. The chain has TRBV10-2 and TRBJ2-5, with 8 bases aligning to TRBD2. CDR3: CASNIAGRETQYF. The DNA for the CDR3 is TGCGCCAGCAACATAGCGGGACGTGAGACCCAGTACTTC.